The subject of this entry is one T cell receptor beta chain. The donors formed part of the approximately 110-subject validation cohort, distinct from the approximately 670-subject first cohort. The data derive from a study of cytomegalovirus exposure and HLA in healthy donors. Assay used: immunoSEQ multiplex PCR; TCRdb lists only in-frame clones, some missing. The sample has about 120,000 clones; under 90% are singletons. This CDR3 is built from 16 residues. Germline CDR1 and CDR2: SNHLY and FYNNEI. V was shortened by 1 base and J by 0 bases, with 10 bases between the two germline ends. This clonotype originated in a woman in her 30s in good health and CMV-seronegative. V usage is TRBV2 and J usage is TRBJ2-4, with no clear D. The specimen was PBMCs. The CDR3 loop reads CASSEVPPVAKNIQYF. The CDR3 nucleotides read TGTGCCAGCAGTGAAGTCCCCCCGGTAGCCAAAAACATTCAGTACTTC.